A selection of T cell receptor beta chains follows, all from one sample in a study of blood T cells in healthy people across ages. TCRdb re-derived calls from the 5' RACE reads in MiXCR, one entry per CDR3 protein. The sample gives more than 700,000 distinct CDR3 sequences, approximately 55% of which show up once; 40% to 50% is in the top ten. The sample comprised blood. The receptors derive from a man aged 80 or over in good health. The CDR3 runs from the conserved cysteine through the conserved F or W. D genes are given only for firm matches. Size values are once, few and many counts, or a class for expanded clones, and some rows have none.

abundance,j_gene,d_gene,v_gene,CDR3aa,CDR3nt
-,TRBJ2-1,TRBD2,TRBV20-1,CSARGGTSGSYNEQFF,TGCAGTGCTAGAGGCGGGACTAGCGGCTCCTACAATGAGCAGTTCTTC
-,TRBJ1-6,TRBD1,TRBV4-1,CASSSTPGQANSYNSPLHF,TGCGCCAGCAGTTCAACGCCGGGACAGGCGAACTCCTATAATTCACCCCTCCACTTT
-,TRBJ1-5,-,TRBV29-1,CSVSHSQGSNQPQHF,TGCAGCGTCTCCCATAGCCAGGGGTCCAATCAGCCCCAGCATTTT
-,TRBJ2-5,TRBD2,TRBV20-1,CSARDQTSGTPITGEQYF,TGCAGTGCTAGAGATCAGACTAGCGGGACCCCTATTACTGGGGAGCAGTACTTC
-,TRBJ1-5,TRBD1,TRBV12-3/TRBV12-4,CASRDRGHHQPQHF,TGTGCCAGCAGGGACAGGGGCCACCATCAGCCCCAGCATTTT
-,TRBJ2-1,-,TRBV12-3/TRBV12-4,CASSLHDTNEQFF,TGTGCCAGCAGTCTTCATGACACAAATGAGCAGTTCTTC
-,TRBJ2-3,TRBD1,TRBV7-9,CASSWDRGQDTQYF,TGTGCCAGCAGCTGGGACAGGGGACAAGATACGCAGTATTTT
-,TRBJ2-1,TRBD2,TRBV4-1,CASSQLTSGRGHTYEQFF,TGCGCCAGCAGCCAGTTGACTAGCGGGAGGGGGCACACCTATGAGCAGTTCTTC
-,TRBJ1-1,-,TRBV12-5,CASGFRGNTEAFF,TGTGCTAGTGGTTTCAGGGGGAACACTGAAGCTTTCTTT
-,TRBJ2-1,TRBD2,TRBV7-3,CASSISSGTHNEQFF,TGTGCCAGCAGCATTTCGAGCGGGACTCACAATGAGCAGTTCTTC
-,TRBJ1-5,-,TRBV12-3/TRBV12-4,CASSLVAGDGPQHF,TGTGCCAGCAGTTTGGTGGCAGGCGACGGGCCCCAGCATTTT
-,TRBJ2-5,TRBD2,TRBV6-5,CASSSFWTSGQETQYF,TGTGCCAGCAGTTCTTTCTGGACTAGCGGCCAAGAGACCCAGTACTTC
-,TRBJ2-3,TRBD2,TRBV11-2,CASSSSLAGSDTQYF,TGTGCCAGCAGCTCCTCTCTAGCGGGATCAGATACGCAGTATTTT
few,TRBJ2-1,-,TRBV24-1,CATSDSRQGGNEQFF,TGTGCCACCAGTGATTCAAGACAGGGAGGGAATGAGCAGTTCTTC
-,TRBJ2-1,TRBD2,TRBV6-1,CASSGDSGRGNEQFF,TGTGCCAGCAGTGGAGACAGCGGGAGGGGAAATGAGCAGTTCTTC
-,TRBJ1-1,-,TRBV6-1,CASSEEGGRNTEAFF,TGTGCCAGCAGTGAAGAGGGGGGGCGGAACACTGAAGCTTTCTTT
few,TRBJ2-1,TRBD2,TRBV2,CASNPGLAGIYEQFF,TGTGCCAGCAACCCGGGACTAGCGGGTATCTATGAGCAGTTCTTC
-,TRBJ1-2,-,TRBV4-1,CASSQASRTVYVGYTF,TGCGCCAGCAGCCAAGCATCACGGACAGTTTATGTTGGCTACACCTTC
-,TRBJ2-3,-,TRBV5-1,CASSLAGLGGRYAYF,TGCGCCAGCAGCTTGGCGGGGCTAGGTGGCAGATACGCGTATTTT
-,TRBJ2-7,-,TRBV10-1,CASSESYAGTYEQYF,TGCGCCAGCAGTGAGTCGTACGCGGGAACCTACGAGCAGTACTTC
few,TRBJ2-7,-,TRBV24-1,CATSDPRGLEQYF,TGTGCCACCAGTGATCCCAGGGGTCTCGAGCAGTACTTC
-,TRBJ1-6,-,TRBV2,CASSEAEGGRTPLHF,TGTGCCAGCAGTGAAGCGGAAGGGGGAAGGACACCCCTCCACTTT
-,TRBJ1-1,-,TRBV2,CASRLGGTEAFF,TGTGCCAGCCGACTGGGCGGGACTGAAGCTTTCTTT
-,TRBJ2-1,-,TRBV28,CASSAQNSYNEQFF,TGTGCCAGCAGTGCTCAAAACAGTTACAATGAGCAGTTCTTC
-,TRBJ2-1,TRBD2,TRBV3-1,CASSKGLNIYNEQFF,TGTGCCAGCAGCAAGGGACTAAACATCTACAATGAGCAGTTCTTC
-,TRBJ2-7,TRBD1,TRBV28,CASSATGTGYYEQYF,TGTGCCAGCAGTGCCACCGGGACAGGGTACTACGAGCAGTACTTC
-,TRBJ2-5,TRBD2,TRBV5-1,CASRAWTSGYNEQYF,TGCGCCAGCCGGGCCTGGACTAGCGGGTACAATGAGCAGTACTTC
few,TRBJ1-1,-,TRBV6-6,CASRLRQEGAEAFF,TGTGCCAGCAGACTTCGACAGGAGGGGGCTGAAGCTTTCTTT
-,TRBJ2-5,TRBD2,TRBV2,CASGRDSGRAGETQYF,TGTGCCAGCGGGCGAGACAGCGGGAGGGCCGGAGAGACCCAGTACTTC
once,TRBJ1-5,TRBD1,TRBV20-1,CSARGQGWNQPQHF,TGCAGTGCTAGAGGACAGGGGTGGAATCAGCCCCAGCATTTT
-,TRBJ2-5,-,TRBV6-1,CASSEAREVHLQETQYF,TGTGCCAGCAGTGAAGCGCGGGAAGTTCACCTCCAAGAGACCCAGTACTTC
-,TRBJ2-3,TRBD2,TRBV3-1,CASSQYGRAGTDTQYF,TGTGCCAGCAGCCAGTACGGGAGGGCCGGCACAGATACGCAGTATTTT
few,TRBJ2-1,-,TRBV27,CASSSTYNEQFF,TGTGCCAGCAGTTCCACGTACAATGAGCAGTTCTTC
-,TRBJ2-5,TRBD2,TRBV7-2,CASSLRIAGGSETQYF,TGTGCCAGCAGCTTACGTATAGCGGGAGGATCTGAGACCCAGTACTTC
few,TRBJ1-5,-,TRBV6-1,CASSEAGAIRQYQPQHF,TGTGCCAGCAGTGAAGCGGGGGCAATCAGGCAGTATCAGCCCCAGCATTTT
few,TRBJ2-6,-,TRBV4-2,CASSRGRTSGANVLTF,TGTGCCAGCAGCCGAGGACGGACCTCTGGGGCCAACGTCCTGACTTTC
-,TRBJ2-3,-,TRBV7-2,CASSPSFGPDTQYF,TGTGCCAGCAGCCCATCCTTCGGGCCCGATACGCAGTATTTT
-,TRBJ2-1,-,TRBV5-1,CASSLLGAVEQFF,TGCGCCAGCAGCCTCCTCGGGGCGGTTGAGCAGTTCTTC
-,TRBJ1-5,TRBD1,TRBV6-2/TRBV6-3,CASSRQGRRSNQPQHF,TGTGCCAGCAGCAGACAGGGAAGGAGAAGCAATCAGCCCCAGCATTTT
-,TRBJ2-1,TRBD2,TRBV28,CASSSSLGLAGSWNEQFF,TGTGCCAGCAGTTCGAGTCTTGGACTAGCGGGATCTTGGAATGAGCAGTTCTTC
-,TRBJ2-1,-,TRBV18,CASSPTSEQFF,TGTGCCAGCTCACCGACCAGTGAGCAGTTCTTC
-,TRBJ2-1,TRBD1,TRBV7-2,CASRDRVISGEQFF,TGTGCCAGCCGGGACAGGGTGATTAGCGGGGAGCAGTTCTTC